The 12 T cell receptor beta chains given below trace back to one sample, sequenced in a study of T cells in Graves' hyperthyroidism and ophthalmopathy. Researchers amplified the TCR beta CDR3 regions from RNA transcripts. TCR CDR3 regions were first amplified by RT-PCR with HTBI primers. One entry per CDR3 protein, called by TCRdb with MiXCR from the multiplex PCR reads. Of a few hundred thousand distinct CDR3 sequences in the sample, about a sixth are singletons; the top ten hold over 35%. The sequencing sample was made of blood. The receptor source for this set is a man between 40 and 49 years old with Graves' hyperthyroidism.

This clonotype was detected many times. The chain couples TRBV28 to TRBJ1-1; TRBD1 matches 7 bases. The CDR3 length is 13 residues. With V trimmed by 5 bases and J by 4 bases, 4 bases remained unmatched. From germline, CDR1 is MDHEN and CDR2 SYDVKM. The CDR3 DNA is TGTGCCAGCAGTGTACAGGGGCTCACTGAAGCTTTCTTT. Protein: CASSVQGLTEAFF.

This clonotype was picked up a small number of times. V and J are TRBV20-1 and TRBJ1-4; 7 bases are shared with TRBD1. The germline CDR1 and CDR2 sequences are DFQATT and SNEGSKA (reference sequence). CDR3 length equals 11 residues. Trimming at V came to 5 bases and at J to 13 bases, leaving 7 bases not matched to a gene. The DNA of the CDR3 is TGCAGTGCTCGTCAGGGGGGCTCACTGTTTTTT. Its protein product is CSARQGGSLFF.

As to this clonotype: This may be a read error: a much more frequent sequence differs by one nucleotide. This chain links TRBV20-1 with TRBJ2-3; TRBD2 matches at 11 bases. There are 16 residues in the CDR3. The junction had 10 bases not matched to a gene; V was cut back by 7 bases and J by 1 base. Germline CDR1 and CDR2: DFQATT and SNEGSKA (reference sequence). The CDR3 DNA reads as TGCAGTGTTAGCATCTTACTAGCGGGGGGCACAGATACGCAGTATTTT. It translates to CSVSILLAGGTDTQYF.

This clonotype was detected many times. This sequence joins TRBV7-2 and TRBJ2-7; D is unclear. Germline CDR1 and CDR2: SGHTA and FQGNSA. The CDR3 length is 14 residues. The V end lost 5 bases, the J end lost 4 bases, and 15 bases lay between the germline ends. CDR3 protein: CASSLTLLEYEQYF. CDR3 nucleotide sequence: TGTGCCAGCAGCCTGACACTGCTGGAGTACGAGCAGTACTTC.

The chain uses TRBV28 and TRBJ1-2; D gene ambiguous. Trimming shortened V by 8 bases and J by 8 bases, and 12 bases separated the two germline ends. Germline values: CDR1 MDHEN, CDR2 SYDVKM. The CDR3 runs to 11 residues. The CDR3 coding sequence is TGTGCCAGCCAGACACTGGGGGGCTACACCTTC. Protein sequence: CASQTLGGYTF.

This clonotype has just a few counts. This CDR3 is CASSLGQGAQNGYTF. CDR3 bases: TGTGCCAGCAGCTTAGGTCAGGGGGCGCAAAATGGCTACACCTTC. The genes are TRBV13 and TRBJ1-2, with 8 bases aligning to TRBD1. The V segment lost 0 bases and the J segment 6 bases; nucleotides outside the gene matches: 6. CDR3 length equals 15 residues. Germline V gives CDR1 PRHDT, CDR2 FYEKMQ (reference sequence).

This clonotype was counted many times. The chain has TRBV11-2 and TRBJ1-1; D is uncertain. Between the trimmed V and J ends, which lost 2 bases and 5 bases, there was a span of 12 bases. CDR1 is SGHAT and CDR2 is FQNNGV in the germline V gene. This CDR3 has 14 residues. CDR3 sequence (DNA): TGTGCCAGCAGCTTAAATTTTCTGGGAACTGAAGCTTTCTTT. It yields the protein CASSLNFLGTEAFF.

This clonotype was seen ten or more times. The chain uses TRBV5-4 and TRBJ1-3; TRBD1 might be the D (6 bases). Per germline, CDR1 SGHNT and CDR2 YYREEE (reference sequence). There are 15 residues in the CDR3. Trimming shortened V by 4 bases and J by 0 bases, and 11 bases separated the two germline ends. The CDR3 nucleotides read TGTGCCAGCAGCATCGGACAGCCCTCTGGAAACACCATATATTTT. Translated: CASSIGQPSGNTIYF.

The sample holds a few counts of this clonotype. The rearrangement joins TRBV29-1 to TRBJ2-1; 9 bases are shared with TRBD1. Germline loops: CDR1 SQVTM, CDR2 ANQGSEA. V gave up 7 bases and J gave up 0 bases; unmatched junction bases: 10. The CDR3 is 16 amino acids. CDR3 sequence: CSGGGTGLSSYNEQFF. The CDR3 DNA follows: TGCAGCGGTGGGGGGACAGGGCTTAGCTCCTACAATGAGCAGTTCTTC.

V usage is TRBV30 and J usage is TRBJ2-3; 9 nucleotides align to TRBD2. After removal of 0 bases from V and 3 bases from J, the junction contained 7 bases not matched to a gene. The germline V gene has CDR1 GTSNPN and CDR2 SVGIG (reference sequence). This CDR3 contains 16 residues. The CDR3: CAWSVERGAGTDTQYF. CDR3 nucleotides: TGTGCCTGGAGTGTAGAGCGGGGGGCTGGGACAGATACGCAGTATTTT.

As regards this clonotype: A much larger clone sits a single nucleotide away, making a read error possible. This chain connects TRBV6-2 or TRBV6-3 to TRBJ1-5; no reliable D call. The CDR3 contains 16 residues. Per the germline V gene, CDR1 is MNHEY and CDR2 is SVGEGT. V was trimmed by 5 bases and J by 0 bases, leaving 14 bases between them. Here the CDR3 DNA reads TGTGCCAGCAGTGGATTGGTAGGGAATAGCAATCAGCCCCAGCATTTT. Amino acid sequence: CASSGLVGNSNQPQHF.

The chain combines TRBV24-1 with TRBJ2-1, with 8 bases fitting TRBD1. The ends lost 5 bases at V and 4 bases at J; junction bases unmatched: 6. The CDR3 extends over 15 amino acids. Per the germline V gene, CDR1 is KGHDR and CDR2 is SFDVKD. CDR3 nucleotides: TGTGCCACCAGTGGGAGGGACAGGTATTACAATGAGCAGTTCTTC. It translates to CATSGRDRYYNEQFF.